The 9 T cell receptor beta chains presented below share a single source sample, sequenced in a study of PD-1 blockade in classical Hodgkin lymphoma. Here immunoSEQ multiplex PCR was the method, and the copy in TCRdb shows in-frame clones only, minus some. In the table there are about 53,000 clones, over 70% of which are singletons. Each patient experienced a relapse that followed autologous stem cell transplantation, and brentuximab vedotin exposure varied. The material sequenced was peripheral blood mononuclear cells (PBMCs), taken at baseline. The receptors here all came from a human donor with classical Hodgkin lymphoma.

This clone was detected only a few times. The V gene is TRBV7-9, the J gene TRBJ2-7; the match to TRBD2 covers 10 bases. V shed 5 bases and J 2 bases; nucleotides not matched to a gene: 6. Germline CDR1 is SEHNR and CDR2 is FQNEAQ (reference sequence). This CDR3 region has 15 residues. CDR3 residues: CASSLLAGFTYEQYF. For the CDR3, the DNA is TGTGCCAGCAGCCTACTAGCGGGGTTTACCTACGAGCAGTACTTC.

The J gene is TRBJ1-2, the V gene TRBV7-9, with D perhaps TRBD1 (6 bases). The CDR3 loop spans 16 amino acids. V was cut by 0 bases and J by 4 bases, with 15 bases left in between. CDR1 and CDR2 (germline): SEHNR, FQNEAQ (reference sequence). The CDR3 is CASSLAGGVWSYGYTF. The CDR3 coding sequence is TGTGCCAGCAGCTTAGCGGGGGGCGTCTGGAGCTATGGCTACACCTTC.

The gene calls are TRBV30 and TRBJ1-6, with TRBD1 matching 8 bases. This CDR3 spans 13 amino acids. The germline V gene has CDR1 GTSNPN and CDR2 SVGIG (reference sequence). With 4 bases clipped from V and 9 bases from J, the junction kept 5 bases outside the gene matches. CDR3 in amino acids: CAWNVDRVSPLHF. CDR3 nucleotides: TGTGCCTGGAACGTGGACAGGGTTTCACCCCTCCACTTT.

This chain joins TRBV11-2 and TRBJ2-7; D is unclear. V was cut by 0 bases and J by 7 bases, with 10 bases left in between. CDR1 is SGHAT and CDR2 is FQNNGV in the germline V gene. CDR3 length: 13 amino acids. In nucleotides, the CDR3 is TGTGCCAGCAGCTTAGAGGGGTTTGGAGAGCAGTACTTC. Its translation is CASSLEGFGEQYF.

V gene TRBV30 combines with J gene TRBJ1-3; D is unresolved. V lost 4 bases to trimming and J lost 1 base, with 5 bases between them. The CDR3 spans 12 residues. Germline assignment: CDR1 GTSNPN and CDR2 SVGIG (reference sequence). The CDR3 DNA reads as TGTGCCTGGACAGATTCTGGAAACACCATATATTTT. Its protein product is CAWTDSGNTIYF. The full variable domain, its missing parts supplied by reference TRBV30 and TRBJ1-3, is SQTIHQWPATLVQPVGSPLSLECTVEGTSNPNLYWYRQAAGRGLQLLFYSVGIGQISSEVPQNLSASRPQDRQFILSSKKLLLSDSGFYLCAWTDSGNTIYFGEGSWLTVV.

This sequence joins TRBV7-9 and TRBJ2-2; D unclear. Germline lookup yields CDR1 SEHNR and CDR2 FQNEAQ (reference sequence). V lost 5 bases and J lost 8, with 9 bases in between. There are 12 residues in the CDR3. The CDR3 protein is CASSLGPGELFF. CDR3 DNA sequence: TGTGCCAGCAGCCTCGGCCCAGGGGAGCTGTTTTTT.

The V gene is TRBV30, the J gene TRBJ2-5; 10 bases are a match to TRBD2. This CDR3 comprises 14 residues. Germline assignment: CDR1 GTSNPN and CDR2 SVGIG (reference sequence). With 4 bases clipped from V and 5 bases from J, the junction kept 7 bases outside the gene matches. CDR3 in amino acids: CAWKPSGSVETQYF. The CDR3 nucleotides are TGTGCCTGGAAGCCTAGCGGGAGCGTTGAGACCCAGTACTTC. The complete variable domain, with remaining parts taken from reference TRBV30 and TRBJ2-5, reads SQTIHQWPATLVQPVGSPLSLECTVEGTSNPNLYWYRQAAGRGLQLLFYSVGIGQISSEVPQNLSASRPQDRQFILSSKKLLLSDSGFYLCAWKPSGSVETQYFGPGTRLLVL.

This clone appeared a single time. The V gene is TRBV19, the J gene TRBJ2-7; 11 bases map to TRBD1. CDR3 length: 16 amino acids. CDR1 LNHDA and CDR2 SQIVND come from the germline V gene (reference sequence). V shed 3 bases and J 2 bases; nucleotides not matched to a gene: 6. The DNA for the CDR3 is TGTGCCAGTAGTATTAGAGGGGACAGGGGGGCCTACGAGCAGTACTTC. Protein: CASSIRGDRGAYEQYF.

This rearrangement joins TRBV4-1 to TRBJ1-6; D is possibly TRBD1 (6 bases). Germline CDR1 MGHRA, CDR2 YSYEKL. V gave up 6 bases and J gave up 6 bases, with 12 bases separating them. The length of the CDR3 is 14 residues. CDR3 in DNA: TGCGCCAGCAGACGGGGGCTGGGTAATTCACCCCTCCACTTT. This sequence encodes CASRRGLGNSPLHF.